The next 28 T cell receptor beta chains were all read from a single sample in a study of OX40 agonist ivuxolimab in advanced cancers. Assay: immunoSEQ multiplex PCR; the TCRdb copy retains only in-frame clones and omits some. Here the sample spans some 35,000 clones, more than 60% being singletons. Specimen: CD4+ or CD8+ T cells sorted from blood, collected in a trial of the OX40 agonist ivuxolimab. The origin of the receptors is an adult with an advanced solid tumor such as melanoma, head and neck, liver or kidney cancer.

The V and J genes are TRBV4-2 and TRBJ1-5; perhaps TRBD1 as D (5 bases). Between the trimmed V and J ends, which lost 1 base and 6 bases, there was a span of 19 bases. In germline, CDR1 is LGHNA, CDR2 YNFKEQ. The CDR3 consists of 17 residues. In DNA, the CDR3 is TGTGCCAGCAGCCAAGGACCGGGGGAGGTGGGAGGTCAGCCCCAGCATTTT. This codes for CASSQGPGEVGGQPQHF.

This clone was recorded a few times. DNA for the CDR3: TGTGCCAGCAGCCGTACGACACACACCGGGGAGCTGTTTTTT. As protein: CASSRTTHTGELFF. V gene TRBV7-2 combines with J gene TRBJ2-2; D gene uncertain. V was shortened by 5 bases and J by 3 bases, with 10 bases between the two germline ends. The CDR3 sequence is 14 residues long. Germline assignment: CDR1 SGHTA and CDR2 FQGNSA.

The chain has TRBV30 and TRBJ1-2; TRBD1 matches at 8 bases. The ends lost 4 bases at V and 4 bases at J; junction bases unmatched: 11. The CDR3 has 15 residues. CDR1 is GTSNPN and CDR2 is SVGIG in the germline V gene (reference sequence). CDR3 in amino acids: CAWKPLQGESYGYTF. The CDR3 nucleotides are TGTGCCTGGAAACCTTTACAGGGGGAGAGCTATGGCTACACCTTC.

The table lists this clone with a few counts. The chain has TRBV7-6 and TRBJ1-2, with TRBD1 identical over 7 bases. CDR1 SGHVS and CDR2 FNYEAQ come from the germline V gene. V lost 1 base and J lost 5; bases outside the gene matches: 7. CDR3 length equals 15 residues. CDR3 nucleotides: TGTGCCAGCAGCTTAGGGACAGGACGGGCTTATGGCTACACCTTC. Protein sequence: CASSLGTGRAYGYTF.

The gene calls are TRBV7-2 and TRBJ1-1; unclear D gene. Germline CDR1 SGHTA, CDR2 FQGNSA. The V and J ends lost 4 bases and 2 bases respectively, with 11 bases between them. This CDR3 spans 14 amino acids. The CDR3 DNA sequence: TGTGCCAGCAGCTCGAGAGTTTTTAACACTGAAGCTTTCTTT. Translated: CASSSRVFNTEAFF.

The chain links TRBV9 to TRBJ2-1, with 8 bases aligning to TRBD2. The junction had 12 bases not matched to a gene; V was cut back by 5 bases and J by 8 bases. From germline, CDR1 is SGDLS and CDR2 YYNGEE. This CDR3 contains 15 residues. The CDR3 loop reads CASSTGTRGRDEQFF. CDR3 nucleotides: TGTGCCAGCAGTACCGGGACTAGAGGAAGGGATGAGCAGTTCTTC.

This chain connects TRBV6-6 to TRBJ2-1, with TRBD2 matching over 9 bases. This CDR3 comprises 15 residues. Germline loops: CDR1 MNHNY, CDR2 SVGAGI (reference sequence). V trimming: 5 bases; J trimming: 9 bases; junction bases outside the gene matches: 11. CDR3 region: CASSNDPAGGSEQFF. CDR3 bases: TGTGCCAGCAGTAATGACCCAGCGGGGGGAAGTGAGCAGTTCTTC.

This chain joins TRBV6-6 and TRBJ2-2, with D possibly matching TRBD1 (6 bases). Germline V gene sequence: CDR1 MNHNY, CDR2 SVGAGI (reference sequence). The CDR3 has 12 amino acids. V lost 10 bases and J 6 bases, leaving 12 bases between the germline ends. CDR3 coding DNA: TGTGCCACACTACAGGGTCCCGGGGAGCTGTTTTTT. Encoded protein: CATLQGPGELFF.

This clone was found once. This rearrangement joins TRBV6-1 to TRBJ1-6; D ambiguous. With 2 bases removed from V and 6 bases from J, the gap between germline ends came to 14 bases. The CDR3 covers 16 residues. The V gene's germline CDR1 is MNHNS and CDR2 SASEGT. The CDR3 loop reads CASSESGPLGNSPLHF. DNA of the CDR3: TGTGCCAGCAGTGAATCGGGTCCTTTAGGTAATTCACCCCTCCACTTT.

This clone came up a few times. The V call is TRBV6-4, the J call TRBJ1-1; D gene unclear. The CDR3 totals 13 residues. The V gene lost 6 bases and the J gene lost 5 bases, with 13 bases spanning the gap. Germline-derived CDR1 and CDR2 are MRHNA and SNTAGT. The DNA of the CDR3 is TGTGCCAGCAGGGCGGACGGTGGAACTGAAGCTTTCTTT. Protein product: CASRADGGTEAFF.

V and J are TRBV10-2 and TRBJ2-7; 8 nucleotides align to TRBD1. Germline CDR1 reads WSHSY; CDR2 reads SAAADI. J was trimmed by 3 bases and V by 2 bases; bases with no gene match: 3. This CDR3 contains 14 residues. CDR3 coding DNA: TGCGCCAGCAGTGAGGGCAGGGGGCTCTACGAGCAGTACTTC. It codes for CASSEGRGLYEQYF.

The chain links TRBV27 to TRBJ1-2; the D is unclear. CDR1 is MNHEY, CDR2 SMNVEV, per germline (reference sequence). The CDR3 runs 13 residues. V was clipped by 3 bases and J by 9 bases, with 14 bases between them. CDR3 protein: CASSFDGAKSYTF. CDR3 bases: TGTGCCAGCAGTTTCGACGGCGCTAAGAGCTACACCTTC.

The chain has TRBV10-3 and TRBJ1-5; D not resolved. The germline V gene has CDR1 ENHRY and CDR2 SYGVKD. V was shortened by 4 bases and J by 3 bases, with 7 bases between the two germline ends. This CDR3 contains 13 residues. The CDR3 region is CAISGSDNQPQHF. The DNA for the CDR3 is TGTGCCATCAGTGGGTCGGACAATCAGCCCCAGCATTTT.

This sequence joins TRBV6-1 and TRBJ2-7; 7 nucleotides match TRBD1. The J segment lost 2 bases and the V segment lost 2 bases, leaving 9 bases of the junction unmatched. Per the germline V gene, CDR1 is MNHNS and CDR2 is SASEGT. This CDR3 contains 16 residues. Here the CDR3 reads CASSEYRGQRAYEQYF. The CDR3 DNA sequence: TGTGCCAGCAGTGAATATAGGGGACAGCGAGCCTACGAGCAGTACTTC.

The rearrangement joins TRBV19 to TRBJ2-3; 8 positions agree with TRBD2. The CDR3 is made up of 15 amino acids. V lost 7 bases and J lost 1; bases outside the gene matches: 7. Germline CDR1 is LNHDA and CDR2 is SQIVND (reference sequence). In DNA, the CDR3 is TGTGCCAGTAACCCCAGTAGCGGGGGCACAGATACGCAGTATTTT. Amino acids: CASNPSSGGTDTQYF.

The rearrangement joins TRBV5-1 to TRBJ2-7; no definite D call. The V gene's germline CDR1 is SGHRS and CDR2 YFSETQ. The CDR3 extends over 14 amino acids. V lost 7 bases and J lost 2, with 16 bases in between. CDR3 region: CASLFLPGAYEQYF. The CDR3 nucleotides are TGCGCCAGCCTCTTTTTACCAGGTGCCTACGAGCAGTACTTC.

This chain links TRBV11-1 with TRBJ2-1; D perhaps matches TRBD2 (5 bases). Trimming took 5 bases from V and 5 from J, leaving 22 bases between them. The CDR3 is 17 residues long. Germline V gene lookup returns CDR1 SGHAT and CDR2 FQDESV (reference sequence). CDR3 nucleotides: TGTGCCAGCAGCCGTCTAGGTAGCGCTTTTTCCCACAATGAGCAGTTCTTC. Protein sequence: CASSRLGSAFSHNEQFF.

The rearrangement joins TRBV6-1 to TRBJ2-7; 8 bases match TRBD1. J lost 7 bases, V lost 4 bases, and 3 bases had no gene match. The CDR3 totals 12 residues. Germline-derived CDR1 and CDR2 are MNHNS and SASEGT. DNA of the CDR3: TGTGCCAGCAGTGCAACAGGGGGAGAGCAGTACTTC. It yields the protein CASSATGGEQYF.

The chain combines TRBV29-1 with TRBJ2-7; possible D gene TRBD2, 5 bases. This CDR3 is built from 15 residues. Looked up from germline, CDR1 is SQVTM and CDR2 is ANQGSEA. V dropped 4 bases and J dropped 2 bases, with 18 bases sitting between them. The CDR3 region is CSVVADGGTTYEQYF. CDR3 bases: TGCAGCGTTGTAGCCGACGGAGGAACCACCTACGAGCAGTACTTC.

This chain connects TRBV5-1 to TRBJ2-5, with D perhaps matching TRBD1 or TRBD2 (5 bases each). The V gene's germline CDR1 is SGHRS and CDR2 YFSETQ. CDR3 length: 16 amino acids. V shed 0 bases and J shed 4 bases, with 16 bases lying between them. In DNA, the CDR3 is TGCGCCAGCAGCTTGGAGGGACGGCCAGGAGCAGAGACCCAGTACTTC. Translating it yields CASSLEGRPGAETQYF.

The sample holds a few counts of this clone. This rearrangement joins TRBV7-2 to TRBJ1-6, with D possibly TRBD1 on 5 matching bases. The ends were cut back, 1 base at V and 9 bases at J, with 10 bases in the middle. Germline values: CDR1 SGHTA, CDR2 FQGNSA. The CDR3 extends over 14 amino acids. For the CDR3, the DNA is TGTGCCAGCAGCTTAGGAGGGGTCGCTTCACCCCTCCACTTT. This translates into CASSLGGVASPLHF.

V usage is TRBV9 and J usage is TRBJ2-5; D may be TRBD1 (5 bases). Trimming stripped 0 bases from V and 1 base from J, with 13 bases between. The CDR3 contains 16 residues. Germline CDR1 SGDLS, CDR2 YYNGEE. This CDR3 reads CASSVGGGISQETQYF. The CDR3 region has the DNA TGTGCCAGCAGCGTAGGGGGCGGTATATCCCAAGAGACCCAGTACTTC.

The gene calls are TRBV19 and TRBJ2-5; 7 bases agree with TRBD2. This CDR3 comprises 16 residues. Germline CDR1 and CDR2: LNHDA and SQIVND (reference sequence). The V and J ends lost 2 bases and 2 bases, in that order; junction bases with no gene match: 8. The CDR3 loop reads CASSIWAGGLQETQYF. The CDR3 nucleotides read TGTGCCAGTAGTATATGGGCCGGGGGGTTACAAGAGACCCAGTACTTC.

This sequence joins TRBV7-9 and TRBJ1-5; 10 nucleotides align to TRBD1. The germline gives CDR1 SEHNR, CDR2 FQNEAQ (reference sequence). The CDR3 has 16 residues. V shed 1 base, J shed 5 bases, and the junction held 5 bases outside the gene matches. The CDR3 region is CASSLDSGTGDQPQHF. The CDR3 nucleotides are TGTGCCAGCAGCTTAGACTCTGGGACAGGGGATCAGCCCCAGCATTTT.

This clone was found once. The chain is built from TRBV4-1 and TRBJ2-5; 7 bases align to TRBD1. V shed 6 bases, J shed 5 bases, and the junction held 12 bases outside the gene matches. This CDR3 contains 15 residues. Germline V gene lookup returns CDR1 MGHRA and CDR2 YSYEKL. CDR3 loop: CASRNRQGTRETQYF. Here the CDR3 DNA reads TGCGCCAGCAGGAACCGACAGGGTACGCGGGAGACCCAGTACTTC.

The genes are TRBV7-6 and TRBJ2-1, with TRBD2 as a possible D gene (5 bases). The CDR3 runs to 14 residues. V was shortened by 2 bases and J by 4 bases, with 9 bases between the two germline ends. Germline CDR1 is SGHVS and CDR2 is FNYEAQ. In DNA form, the CDR3 reads TGTGCCAGCAGCTTATTGGGAGAATACAATGAGCAGTTCTTC. Translating gives CASSLLGEYNEQFF.

This clone was detected a few times. The V call is TRBV19, the J call TRBJ1-2; the match to TRBD1 covers 8 bases. Germline trimming cut 3 bases from V and 8 bases from J; bases unmatched to any gene: 11. The germline V gene encodes CDR1 LNHDA and CDR2 SQIVND (reference sequence). The CDR3 is made up of 15 amino acids. CDR3 region: CASSIHPGGANGYTF. CDR3 bases: TGTGCCAGTAGTATTCATCCAGGGGGCGCGAACGGCTACACCTTC.

This clone was detected a few times. The chain links TRBV2 to TRBJ2-1; D unclear. CDR3 length: 12 amino acids. Germline V CDR1 and CDR2: SNHLY, FYNNEI. V was clipped by 8 bases and J by 4 bases, with 9 bases between them. Here the CDR3 reads CASYEIYNEQFF. The CDR3 coding sequence is TGTGCCAGCTATGAGATTTACAATGAGCAGTTCTTC.